This entry lists 20 T cell receptor beta chains sequenced from one sample in a study of tissue T cells after allogeneic stem cell transplantation. Generated by immunoSEQ multiplex PCR, the TCRdb table keeps only in-frame clones and is missing some. This sample has roughly 25,000 clones; less than 95% occur once, and the top ten carry approximately 2%. Sequencing was performed on blood, taken before transplantation. The receptors originated from an older male donor who later had graft-versus-host disease after an allogeneic stem cell transplant.

This clone was observed a few times. The chain uses TRBV10-3 and TRBJ1-5; D is unresolved. V lost 0 bases and J lost 3, with 3 bases in between. The CDR3 covers 13 residues. Germline CDR1 ENHRY, CDR2 SYGVKD. The chain's CDR3 is CAISESANQPQHF. The CDR3 DNA reads TGTGCCATCAGTGAGTCCGCCAATCAGCCCCAGCATTTT.

CDR3: CASREKGAKDNIQYF. Here the CDR3 DNA reads TGCGCCAGCAGGGAGAAGGGGGCTAAGGATAACATTCAGTACTTC. The chain couples TRBV5-1 to TRBJ2-4; 7 positions agree with TRBD1. The germline gives CDR1 SGHRS, CDR2 YFSETQ. This CDR3 is 15 amino acids long. The V and J ends lost 5 bases and 7 bases, in that order; junction bases with no gene match: 12.

The CDR3 sequence is CASRQGATYEQYF. The CDR3 DNA is TGCGCCAGCAGGCAGGGCGCCACCTACGAGCAGTACTTC. The V and J genes are TRBV23-1 and TRBJ2-7; weak D call: TRBD1 (5 bases). TRBV23-1 is an ORF, and what it does is uncertain. The CDR3 loop spans 13 amino acids. Trimming stripped 6 bases from V and 2 bases from J, with 11 bases between.

This clone was observed a handful of times. One end of the junction is discordant with germline, which a read error may explain. V gene TRBV7-9 combines with J gene TRBJ1-1; 8 bases are shared with TRBD1. From germline, CDR1 is SEHNR and CDR2 FQNEAQ (reference sequence). The CDR3 sequence is 11 residues long. CDR3 bases: TGTGCCAGCAGCTTTCGACAGGGGACTCTATTT. Residues: CASSFRQGTLF. The full variable domain, rest sourced from reference TRBV7-9 and TRBJ1-1, is DTGVSQNPRHKITKRGQNVTFRCDPISEHNRLYWYRQTLGQGPEFLTYFQNEAQLEKSRLLSDRFSAERPKGSFSTLEIQRTEQGDSAMYLCASSFRQGTLFGQGTRLTVV.

CDR3 sequence (DNA): TGTGCCATCAGCCTCCGGGGGGCGGCCGAGGGGTTCAACTATGGCTACACCTTC. Residues: CAISLRGAAEGFNYGYTF. This chain links TRBV10-3 with TRBJ1-2, with D tentatively TRBD1 (6 bases). Trimming left V 6 bases short and J 2 bases short, with 25 bases between. Germline V gene lookup returns CDR1 ENHRY and CDR2 SYGVKD. The CDR3 has 18 amino acids.

The chain has TRBV7-2 and TRBJ2-7; 7 nucleotides match TRBD2. In germline, CDR1 is SGHTA, CDR2 FQGNSA. Trimming cost V 5 bases and J 5 bases; bases outside gene matches: 6. This CDR3 has 13 amino acids. The CDR3 DNA reads as TGTGCCAGCAGCATCGGGACTATCAACGAGCAGTACTTC. Its translation is CASSIGTINEQYF.

V and J are TRBV10-3 and TRBJ1-1; D unresolved. This CDR3 spans 12 amino acids. From germline, CDR1 is ENHRY and CDR2 SYGVKD. With 2 bases removed from V and 8 bases from J, the gap between germline ends came to 9 bases. In DNA, the CDR3 is TGTGCCATCAGTGAGAGGGCACTAGAAGCTTTCTTT. Residues: CAISERALEAFF.

The chain combines TRBV19 with TRBJ2-1; 8 bases fit TRBD1. Trimming took 3 bases from V and 7 from J; bases not matched to a gene: 8. Germline V CDR1 and CDR2: LNHDA, SQIVND (reference sequence). This CDR3 region has 15 residues. CDR3 coding DNA: TGTGCCAGTAGTATTGGGCAGGGGGCAGTAAATGAGCAGTTCTTC. Protein product: CASSIGQGAVNEQFF. Complete variable domain (other parts from reference TRBV19 and TRBJ2-1): DGGITQSPKYLFRKEGQNVTLSCEQNLNHDAMYWYRQDPGQGLRLIYYSQIVNDFQKGDIAEGYSVSREKKESFPLTVTSAQKNPTAFYLCASSIGQGAVNEQFFGPGTRLTVL.

The gene calls are TRBV5-5 and TRBJ1-4; D perhaps matches TRBD1 (5 bases). V was clipped by 0 bases and J by 8 bases, with 14 bases between them. The germline V gene has CDR1 SGHKS and CDR2 YYEKEE (reference sequence). The CDR3 sequence is 15 residues long. The chain's CDR3 is CASSLAQGRVEKLFF. The CDR3 DNA is TGTGCCAGCAGCTTGGCCCAGGGCAGGGTAGAAAAACTGTTTTTT.

The chain recombines TRBV5-4 with TRBJ2-6, with unresolved D. Germline V gene data show CDR1 as SGHNT and CDR2 as YYREEE (reference sequence). The CDR3 is 15 amino acids. Trimming removed 5 bases at V and 4 bases at J, with 13 bases between. The CDR3 loop reads CASRMDVAGANVLTF. For the CDR3, the DNA is TGTGCCAGCAGAATGGACGTAGCAGGGGCCAACGTCCTGACTTTC.

The rearrangement uses TRBV6-5 and TRBJ1-5; possible D gene TRBD1, 5 bases. Trimming removed 5 bases from V and 7 bases from J, with 12 bases in between. Germline V gene data show CDR1 as MNHEY and CDR2 as SVGAGI. CDR3 length: 13 amino acids. CDR3 protein: CASSTQGGQPQHF. CDR3 sequence (DNA): TGTGCCAGCAGTACCCAGGGTGGACAGCCCCAGCATTTT.

The chain is built from TRBV30 and TRBJ1-2; possible D gene TRBD1, 5 bases. Trimming left V 5 bases short and J 5 bases short, with 12 bases between. In germline, CDR1 is GTSNPN, CDR2 SVGIG (reference sequence). This CDR3 has 12 residues. The CDR3 sequence is CAWDRDLYGYTF. Here the CDR3 DNA reads TGTGCCTGGGACCGGGACCTTTATGGCTACACCTTC.

The rearrangement links TRBV28 to TRBJ2-7, with TRBD2 identical over 7 bases. Trimming removed 5 bases from V and 2 bases from J; junction bases left unmatched: 9. CDR3 size: 15 residues. Looked up from germline, CDR1 is MDHEN and CDR2 is SYDVKM. The CDR3 DNA follows: TGTGCCAGCAGTCCCTGGGGAGGGCCAACCTACGAGCAGTACTTC. Translation: CASSPWGGPTYEQYF.

The chain has TRBV12-3 or TRBV12-4 and TRBJ1-1; D unclear. Trimming took off 5 bases at V and 4 bases at J, with 11 bases between the two ends. This CDR3 is built from 13 residues. CDR3 coding DNA: TGTGCCAGCAGTCGCCAGGCTCCCACTGAAGCTTTCTTT. Protein product: CASSRQAPTEAFF.

The chain combines TRBV28 with TRBJ2-5; D not certain. Germline loops: CDR1 MDHEN, CDR2 SYDVKM. V was shortened by 6 bases and J by 7 bases, with 15 bases between the two germline ends. The CDR3 totals 13 residues. The CDR3 reads CASSGGSRGTQYF. The CDR3 DNA reads TGTGCCAGCAGCGGCGGTTCACGAGGGACCCAGTACTTC.

The chain joins TRBV4-2 to TRBJ2-1; 9 bases are shared with TRBD1. V trimming: 6 bases; J trimming: 5 bases; junction bases outside the gene matches: 5. The length of the CDR3 is 14 residues. Germline V gene data show CDR1 as LGHNA and CDR2 as YNFKEQ. The CDR3 nucleotides are TGTGCCAGCAGTAGACAGGGGGGGGACAATGAGCAGTTCTTC. Its protein is CASSRQGGDNEQFF.

The CDR3 loop reads CASSDPDRGRGNTIYF. The DNA for the CDR3 is TGTGCCAGCAGTGACCCCGACAGGGGGCGCGGAAACACCATATATTTT. V is TRBV6-2 or TRBV6-3 and J is TRBJ1-3, with TRBD1 identical over 10 bases. The junction had 8 bases not matched to a gene; V was cut back by 5 bases and J by 4 bases. This CDR3 spans 16 amino acids. From germline, CDR1 is MNHEY and CDR2 SVGEGT.

This chain uses TRBV15 with TRBJ2-6; D is unresolved. Per the germline V gene, CDR1 is LNHNV and CDR2 is YYDKDF (reference sequence). This CDR3 contains 15 residues. V lost 0 bases, J lost 2 bases, and 5 bases lay in between. The CDR3 bases are TGTGCCACCAGCAGAGATCGGACTGGGGCCAACGTCCTGACTTTC. Protein sequence: CATSRDRTGANVLTF.

The chain uses TRBV18 and TRBJ2-1; 10 bases align to TRBD2. The trim removed 2 bases at V and 10 bases at J, leaving 8 bases unmatched. The CDR3 spans 15 residues. Germline V CDR1 and CDR2: KGHSH, LQKENI. CDR3 DNA: TGTGCCAGCTCACCAGTAGCTAGCGGGGGAGGGGAGCAGTTCTTC. The encoded protein is CASSPVASGGGEQFF.

This clone was recorded once. The chain joins TRBV7-2 to TRBJ2-1; 8 bases are shared with TRBD2. Germline CDR1 is SGHTA and CDR2 is FQGNSA. The CDR3 has 17 amino acids. After removal of 5 bases from V and 1 base from J, the junction contained 10 bases not matched to a gene. The CDR3 nucleotides are TGTGCCAGCAGCCCTGGGAGTAGCGGGGTTTCCTACAATGAGCAGTTCTTC. This translates into CASSPGSSGVSYNEQFF.